This TCR beta chain was sequenced for a study of shared T cell receptors in the human thymus. Sequenced by immunoSEQ multiplex PCR; TCRdb stores in-frame clones only, minus some. In the table there are about 660,000 clones, 80% to 90% of which are singletons. The CDR3 is 15 amino acids. Germline V CDR1 and CDR2: MNHEY, SVGAGI. The germline V and J ends were trimmed by 6 bases and 0 bases, with 15 bases remaining between them. The same data also went into a second study, on human thymus T cells. From that second work: It was from resections taken during corrective heart surgery that the thymus tissue came. It looked as if thymic and blood repertoires used V and J genes in a biased way. Among unrelated individuals, related research reported thymic repertoires that overlapped highly.

The material sequenced was thymocytes. This chain links TRBV6-5 with TRBJ2-7, with D possibly matching TRBD2 (6 bases). This TCR derives from a boy under three years old with a congenital heart defect. CDR3: CASSPVVAASYEQYF. The CDR3 DNA reads TGTGCCAGCAGCCCTGTGGTAGCGGCCTCCTACGAGCAGTACTTC.